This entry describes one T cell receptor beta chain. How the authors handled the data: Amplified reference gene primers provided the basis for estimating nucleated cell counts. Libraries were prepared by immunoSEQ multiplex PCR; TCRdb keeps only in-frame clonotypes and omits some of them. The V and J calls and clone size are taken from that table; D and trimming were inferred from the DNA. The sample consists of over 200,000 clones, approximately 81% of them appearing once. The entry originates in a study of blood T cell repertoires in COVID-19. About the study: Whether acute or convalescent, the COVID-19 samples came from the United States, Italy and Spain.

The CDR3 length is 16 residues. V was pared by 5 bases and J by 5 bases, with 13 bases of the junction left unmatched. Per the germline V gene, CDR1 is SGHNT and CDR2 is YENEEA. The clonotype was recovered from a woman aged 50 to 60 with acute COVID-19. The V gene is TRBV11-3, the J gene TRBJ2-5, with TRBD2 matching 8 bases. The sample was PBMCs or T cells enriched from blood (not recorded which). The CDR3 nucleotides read TGTGCCAGCAGCGGCGACCTCCGGGGGGGCCGGGAGACCCAGTACTTC. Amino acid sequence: CASSGDLRGGRETQYF.